This T cell receptor beta chain was obtained from a study of cytomegalovirus exposure and HLA in healthy donors. To note about this clone: Its antigen is not identified.

Points from the study as a whole: 150 to 200 TCR beta chains were listed as cytomegalovirus-associated.

CDR1 and CDR2 from the germline V gene are MNHNY and SVGAGI (reference sequence). The V gene end was trimmed by 2 bases and the J gene end by 4 bases; junction bases not matched to a gene: 3. The CDR3 extends over 15 amino acids. Researchers ran the PCR with 60 Vbeta and 13 Jbeta primers. Sequencing was performed with immunoSEQ multiplex PCR; in TCRdb, only in-frame clones are kept and a portion is missing. The repertoire includes roughly 120,000 clones, about 72% of them detected once, and 4% to 5% sits in the top ten. The specimen sequenced was PBMCs. The receptor was derived from a man in his fifties in good health and CMV-seropositive. The J gene is TRBJ1-3, the V gene TRBV6-6; 9 bases fit TRBD1. DNA for the CDR3: TGTGCCAGCAGTTACGACAGGGGGTCCGGAAACACCATATATTTT. Translating gives CASSYDRGSGNTIYF.